These 21 T cell receptor beta chains came from one sample sequenced in a study of T cell repertoires in cytomegalovirus infection (dated by TCRdb to between 2018 and 2020). These reads were obtained on an Illumina HiSeq 1500. TCRdb reprocessed the public reads (quality trimming at Q25 with fastp, clone calling with MiXCR) and kept in-frame beta chains. Rows with one shared CDR3 protein collapse into an entry with the most common genes and DNA. For this sample there are about 100,000 distinct CDR3 sequences; more than 20% appear just once. About 39% of the sample is held by the ten biggest clonotypes. Sample: CD8+ T cells from PBMCs. Receptor source: a human donor in good health (CMV status not recorded). Some clones in this sample may be carry-over from other donors' samples.

This clonotype was seen ten or more times. V usage is TRBV7-8 and J usage is TRBJ2-2, with D possibly matching TRBD1 (5 bases). The length of the CDR3 is 15 residues. CDR1 SGHVS and CDR2 FQNEAQ come from the germline V gene. V gave up 8 bases and J gave up 4 bases, with 17 bases separating them. The CDR3 nucleotides are TGTGCCAGCCGGACGGACCTAGGGGTCACCGGGGAGCTGTTTTTT. Translating gives CASRTDLGVTGELFF.

This clonotype was detected ten times or more. The V and J genes are TRBV12-3 or TRBV12-4 and TRBJ2-2, with D tentatively TRBD2 (5 bases). The CDR3 sequence is 14 residues long. Trimming stripped 7 bases from V and 4 bases from J, with 13 bases between. CDR3 nucleotide sequence: TGTGCCAGCACAGAGAGGGCTCGCACCGGGGAGCTGTTTTTT. Protein product: CASTERARTGELFF.

This sequence joins TRBV6-5 and TRBJ2-3; D perhaps matches TRBD1 (7 bases). V gave up 1 base and J gave up 4 bases, with 12 bases separating them. This CDR3 spans 15 amino acids. Germline CDR1 and CDR2: MNHEY and SVGAGI. CDR3 in amino acids: CASSYWQGGADTQYF. The CDR3 region has the DNA TGTGCCAGCAGTTACTGGCAGGGGGGCGCAGATACGCAGTATTTT.

Details on this clonotype: A junction end diverges from the germline sequence, so it may reflect a read error. This chain uses TRBV5-1 with TRBJ2-1, with 8 bases fitting TRBD1. The germline V gene encodes CDR1 SGHRS and CDR2 YFSETQ. The CDR3 is 17 residues long. DNA for the CDR3: TGCGCCAGCAGCCCATCGGGACAGGTGGGCTCCTACAATGGGCAGTTCTTC. Protein: CASSPSGQVGSYNGQFF. Using reference TRBV5-1 and TRBJ2-1 for the parts outside the CDR3, the full variable domain is KAGVTQTPRYLIKTRGQQVTLSCSPISGHRSVSWYQQTPGQGLQFLFEYFSETQRNKGNFPGRFSGRQFSNSRSEMNVSTLELGDSALYLCASSPSGQVGSYNGQFFGPGTRLTVL.

This clonotype was seen many times. The chain joins TRBV27 to TRBJ2-7, with 9 bases that match TRBD2. This CDR3 has 15 amino acids. The germline CDR1 and CDR2 sequences are MNHEY and SMNVEV (reference sequence). V lost 7 bases and J lost 5; bases outside the gene matches: 12. The CDR3 loop is CASIPPGSGGNEQYF. Written as DNA, the CDR3 is TGTGCCAGCATCCCTCCCGGGAGCGGGGGGAACGAGCAGTACTTC.

The chain carries TRBV6-2 or TRBV6-3 and TRBJ2-1; 8 bases match TRBD2. Germline V gene lookup returns CDR1 MNHEY and CDR2 SVGEGT. CDR3 length: 15 residues. V dropped 5 bases and J dropped 2; count of bases not matched to a gene: 5. The CDR3 sequence: CASSPYSGTYNEQFF. The CDR3 DNA reads TGTGCCAGCAGTCCCTATAGCGGGACCTACAATGAGCAGTTCTTC.

There are a few counts of this clonotype. The V gene is TRBV12-3 or TRBV12-4, the J gene TRBJ1-1, with a weak D call TRBD1 (5 bases). The CDR3 length is 13 residues. The V end was cut by 3 bases, the J end by 5 bases, with 10 bases between. CDR3 sequence (DNA): TGTGCCAGCAGTTTCAGTGGGGGGACTGAAGCTTTCTTT. Protein product: CASSFSGGTEAFF.

This clonotype was observed at least ten times. The V and J genes are TRBV7-6 and TRBJ2-6, with unresolved D. Germline assignment: CDR1 SGHVS and CDR2 FNYEAQ. Trimming removed 7 bases at V and 2 bases at J, with 12 bases between. The CDR3 is 15 amino acids. The CDR3 loop is CASTPLGAGANVLTF. The DNA of the CDR3 is TGTGCCAGCACCCCGCTAGGAGCTGGGGCCAACGTCCTGACTTTC.

This clonotype has only a few counts. This sequence joins TRBV28 and TRBJ2-2, with D perhaps given as TRBD1 or TRBD2 (6 bases each). Trimming shortened V by 5 bases and J by 1 base, and 20 bases separated the two germline ends. The CDR3 is 18 residues long. Germline V gene sequence: CDR1 MDHEN, CDR2 SYDVKM. In nucleotides, the CDR3 is TGTGCCAGCAGTAGCCTGTTGAGGGGGGAAGGGAACACCGGGGAGCTGTTTTTT. It codes for CASSSLLRGEGNTGELFF.

V gene TRBV12-3 or TRBV12-4 combines with J gene TRBJ1-1, with 8 bases matching TRBD1. The CDR3 extends over 12 amino acids. The trim removed 6 bases at V and 12 bases at J, leaving 9 bases unmatched. The CDR3 nucleotides are TGTGCCAGCAGCCTCGGACAGGGCGTAACTTTCTTT. As protein: CASSLGQGVTFF.

This clonotype was detected many times. The chain combines TRBV10-1 with TRBJ2-2, with 12 bases matching TRBD1. The CDR3 extends over 17 amino acids. The ends lost 5 bases at V and 5 bases at J; junction bases unmatched: 9. Germline assignment: CDR1 WNHNN and CDR2 SYGVQD (reference sequence). CDR3 amino acids: CASSSGTGGAGTGELFF. In nucleotides, the CDR3 is TGCGCCAGCAGTTCCGGGACAGGGGGCGCCGGAACCGGGGAGCTGTTTTTT.

This chain uses TRBV7-9 with TRBJ1-2, with D possibly TRBD1 on 5 matching bases. The CDR3 covers 15 residues. The germline CDR1 and CDR2 sequences are SEHNR and FQNEAQ (reference sequence). V was shortened by 3 bases and J by 8 bases, with 19 bases between the two germline ends. The CDR3 reads CASSFAPDIPGGYTF. The CDR3 bases are TGTGCCAGCAGCTTTGCGCCGGACATTCCAGGCGGCTACACCTTC.

This clonotype appeared a few times. CDR3 DNA: TGTGCCAGCAGTCCAGCGGGGTACCTCCCAGATACGCAGTATTTT. This encodes CASSPAGYLPDTQYF. The gene calls are TRBV28 and TRBJ2-3, with TRBD2 matching over 7 bases. The CDR3 contains 15 residues. J was trimmed by 4 bases and V by 5 bases; bases with no gene match: 9. CDR1 is MDHEN and CDR2 is SYDVKM in the germline V gene. Variable domain in full (rest from reference TRBV28 and TRBJ2-3): DVKVTQSSRYLVKRTGEKVFLECVQDMDHENMFWYRQDPGLGLRLIYFSYDVKMKEKGDIPEGYSVSREKKERFSLILESASTNQTSMYLCASSPAGYLPDTQYFGPGTRLTVL.

This chain joins TRBV11-3 and TRBJ1-1; TRBD1 aligns across 7 bases. Trimming removed 5 bases from V and 7 bases from J; junction bases left unmatched: 7. The germline V gene has CDR1 SGHNT and CDR2 YENEEA. This CDR3 comprises 13 residues. Here the CDR3 DNA reads TGTGCCAGCAGCCCCAGGGGGGGCGTTGAAGCTTTCTTT. Residues: CASSPRGGVEAFF.

This rearrangement joins TRBV4-2 to TRBJ2-7, with TRBD2 as a possible D gene (5 bases). The germline CDR1 and CDR2 sequences are LGHNA and YNFKEQ. Trimming shortened V by 3 bases and J by 0 bases, and 9 bases separated the two germline ends. This CDR3 spans 14 amino acids. This CDR3 is CASSHGLPSYEQYF. The CDR3 nucleotides are TGTGCCAGCAGCCATGGACTCCCCTCCTACGAGCAGTACTTC.

This chain uses TRBV20-1 with TRBJ1-4; D possibly corresponds to TRBD1 (5 bases). Germline CDR1 DFQATT, CDR2 SNEGSKA (reference sequence). V lost 7 bases to trimming and J lost 7 bases, with 28 bases between them. This CDR3 is built from 17 residues. The DNA for the CDR3 is TGCAGTGTCTTAGCTGGGACTGTCGGGTCAGAGGTTGAAAAACTGTTTTTT. Protein product: CSVLAGTVGSEVEKLFF.

This clonotype was counted at least ten times. The V call is TRBV7-2, the J call TRBJ2-5, with TRBD2 identical over 8 bases. Germline CDR1 is SGHTA and CDR2 is FQGNSA. The CDR3 runs 15 residues. J was trimmed by 4 bases and V by 1 base; bases with no gene match: 5. The CDR3 DNA reads TGTGCCAGCAGCTTAGACGGGGGGGGACGAGAGACCCAGTACTTC. Encoded protein: CASSLDGGGRETQYF.

This clonotype was counted a single time. The CDR3 here is CASSHAPMGVNEKLFF. CDR3 DNA sequence: TGCGCCAGCAGCCATGCCCCCATGGGGGTTAATGAAAAACTGTTTTTT. V is TRBV4-1 and J is TRBJ1-4; maybe TRBD1 (5 bases). Per the germline V gene, CDR1 is MGHRA and CDR2 is YSYEKL. This CDR3 contains 16 residues. Trimming left V 3 bases short and J 4 bases short, with 15 bases between.

The CDR3: CASSVPGEGAYAQYF. CDR3 bases: TGTGCCAGCAGCGTCCCAGGGGAGGGAGCATACGCGCAGTATTTT. The chain has TRBV11-2 and TRBJ2-3, with D perhaps TRBD2 (7 bases). The germline V gene has CDR1 SGHAT and CDR2 FQNNGV. The CDR3 sequence is 15 residues long. Deletions cut 5 bases from V and 10 bases from J, with 22 bases between. Full variable domain (rest looked up from reference TRBV11-2 and TRBJ2-3): EAGVAQSPRYKIIEKRQSVAFWCNPISGHATLYWYQQILGQGPKLLIQFQNNGVVDDSQLPKDRFSAERLKGVDSTLKIQPAKLEDSAVYLCASSVPGEGAYAQYFGPGTRLTVL.

This clonotype was detected only once. V and J are TRBV6-5 and TRBJ2-7; TRBD1 agrees at 9 bases. J lost 0 bases, V lost 8 bases, and 2 bases had no gene match. The CDR3 sequence is 13 residues long. Looked up from germline, CDR1 is MNHEY and CDR2 is SVGAGI. CDR3 sequence (DNA): TGTGCCAGCGGACAGGGGCCCTCCTACGAGCAGTACTTC. Translating gives CASGQGPSYEQYF.

This clonotype appeared a few times. The rearrangement uses TRBV11-2 and TRBJ2-7; 12 bases fit TRBD2. V gave up 5 bases and J gave up 2 bases; unmatched junction bases: 7. The CDR3 spans 16 residues. Looked up from germline, CDR1 is SGHAT and CDR2 is FQNNGV. Here the CDR3 reads CASSDLAGGPPYEQYF. Here the CDR3 DNA reads TGTGCCAGCAGCGACCTAGCGGGAGGGCCACCCTACGAGCAGTACTTC.